This TCR beta chain is drawn from a study of OX40 agonist ivuxolimab in advanced cancers. Prior autoimmune disease or systemic immunosuppression barred patients. TCRdb's copy holds only in-frame clones and misses some; the assay was immunoSEQ multiplex PCR. The repertoire includes roughly 66,000 clones, around 84% of them detected once, and around 6.7% sits in the top ten. Whole-study results and caveats: Partly responding patients at 0.1-3.0 mg/kg showed some of the smallest clonal expansion. More expanded clones were found, on average, in CD8+ than in CD4+ T cells. In the 0.1 to 3.0 mg/kg range, CD4+ and CD8+ blood T cells had expanded clonally by week 6.

This CDR3 is 13 amino acids long. CDR1 is SEHNR, CDR2 FQNEAQ, per germline (reference sequence). V was shortened by 2 bases and J by 7 bases, with 11 bases between the two germline ends. Notes on this clone: Its target is unknown.

The sequence was obtained from an adult with an advanced solid tumor such as melanoma, head and neck, liver or kidney cancer. Material: CD4+ or CD8+ T cells sorted from blood, obtained in a trial of the OX40 agonist ivuxolimab. The chain has TRBV7-9 and TRBJ1-1, with a tentative D call TRBD1 (5 bases). CDR3 in DNA: TGTGCCAGCAGCTTAAGGGGCCCGGATGAAGCTTTCTTT. This sequence encodes CASSLRGPDEAFF. Variable domain in full (rest from reference TRBV7-9 and TRBJ1-1): DTGVSQNPRHKITKRGQNVTFRCDPISEHNRLYWYRQTLGQGPEFLTYFQNEAQLEKSRLLSDRFSAERPKGSFSTLEIQRTEQGDSAMYLCASSLRGPDEAFFGQGTRLTVV.